This TCR beta chain appears in the sequencing data of a study of identical twins. Unmatched junction bases numbered 7, after V lost 5 bases and J lost 3 bases. The CDR3 totals 16 residues. TCRdb passed the 5' RACE reads through MiXCR, listing each CDR3 protein once. The sample carries under 1 million distinct CDR3 sequences, 9% to 15% recorded once. This clonotype was recorded a few times. Separately, the same data were catalogued under a study of yellow fever vaccine responses in identical twins.

This chain connects TRBV12-3 or TRBV12-4 to TRBJ1-5; 10 bases are a match to TRBD1. This TCR was recovered from a woman in her late teens or twenties in good health. The sample comprised PBMCs. The chain's CDR3 is CASSGGTGASNQPQHF. The CDR3 DNA sequence: TGTGCCAGCAGTGGGGGGACAGGGGCCTCCAATCAGCCCCAGCATTTT.